Shown below are 25 T cell receptor beta chains from a single sample sequenced in a study of identical twins. TCRdb recomputed calls from the 5' RACE reads with MiXCR, one row per CDR3 protein. The sample has around 370,000 distinct CDR3 sequences, roughly 9% seen once. Material: naive T cells sorted from blood. These receptor sequences come from a woman aged 45-59 years in good health.

This clonotype was observed many times. This rearrangement joins TRBV5-1 to TRBJ2-2; D perhaps matches TRBD1 (6 bases). CDR1 and CDR2 from the germline V gene are SGHRS and YFSETQ. The CDR3 covers 14 residues. The V and J ends lost 4 bases and 8 bases respectively, with 15 bases between them. The CDR3 reads CASSTQGDVGELFF. CDR3 DNA: TGCGCCAGCAGCACACAGGGAGACGTGGGGGAGCTGTTTTTT.

The chain combines TRBV7-2 with TRBJ2-3; 7 nucleotides align to TRBD2. The CDR3 is 14 residues long. CDR1 and CDR2 (germline): SGHTA, FQGNSA. The V segment lost 2 bases and the J segment 5 bases; nucleotides outside the gene matches: 4. CDR3 amino acids: CASSLQAGLDTQYF. The DNA for the CDR3 is TGTGCCAGCAGCTTACAAGCGGGATTAGATACGCAGTATTTT.

The table lists this clonotype with a few counts. The chain joins TRBV5-4 to TRBJ2-1; 8 nucleotides align to TRBD2. J gave up 12 bases and V 3 bases, and 17 bases lay outside the gene matches. CDR1 SGHNT and CDR2 YYREEE come from the germline V gene (reference sequence). There are 16 residues in the CDR3. The CDR3 region is CASSSVGSGKGSGQFF. The CDR3 coding sequence is TGTGCCAGCAGCTCGGTGGGTAGCGGGAAGGGCTCGGGGCAGTTCTTC.

The chain recombines TRBV21-1 with TRBJ2-5; TRBD2, as called in the table, went unchecked against the DNA. TRBV21-1 is termed a pseudogene. The CDR3 spans 17 residues. The CDR3: CASNQFSGGVRQETQYF. The CDR3, as DNA: TGTGCCAGCAACCAATTCAGCGGAGGGGTACGTCAAGAGACCCAGTACTTC.

This clonotype was recorded many times. The chain is built from TRBV15 and TRBJ2-2; possibly TRBD2 for D (5 bases). V shed 2 bases and J shed 1 base, with 11 bases lying between them. The germline V gene has CDR1 LNHNV and CDR2 YYDKDF (reference sequence). The CDR3 loop spans 16 amino acids. CDR3 loop: CATSRIAAVNTGELFF. The CDR3, as DNA: TGTGCCACCAGCAGAATCGCAGCGGTGAACACCGGGGAGCTGTTTTTT.

The sample holds a few counts of this clonotype. V is TRBV19 and J is TRBJ2-7; 9 bases map to TRBD1. Germline CDR1 is LNHDA and CDR2 is SQIVND (reference sequence). The length of the CDR3 is 15 residues. V lost 9 bases to trimming and J lost 6 bases; unmatched junction nucleotides: 15. The CDR3 bases are TGTGCCAGCCGACCTCCGGGACAGGGTTTGGGCGAGCAGTACTTC. It is translated as CASRPPGQGLGEQYF.

This clonotype has only a few counts. This rearrangement joins TRBV5-1 to TRBJ2-1; 7 bases agree with TRBD2. Germline CDR1 SGHRS, CDR2 YFSETQ. This CDR3 region has 17 residues. The V and J ends lost 4 bases and 0 bases, in that order; junction bases with no gene match: 10. The CDR3 sequence: CASSRGGQSHSYNEQFF. The CDR3, as DNA: TGCGCCAGCAGCCGGGGAGGGCAGTCCCACTCCTACAATGAGCAGTTCTTC.

This clonotype was counted ten times or more. The chain links TRBV12-3 or TRBV12-4 to TRBJ2-4, with D unclear. V was pared by 5 bases and J by 6 bases, with 8 bases between. The CDR3 loop spans 12 amino acids. CDR3 sequence reads: CASSLDRNIQYF. The CDR3 nucleotides read TGTGCCAGCAGTCTAGATAGAAACATTCAGTACTTC.

The gene calls are TRBV7-8 and TRBJ2-3, with 12 positions matching TRBD2. The V gene end was trimmed by 0 bases and the J gene end by 0 bases; junction bases not matched to a gene: 10. This CDR3 contains 20 residues. Germline V gives CDR1 SGHVS, CDR2 FQNEAQ. CDR3 sequence: CASSLAWGGTSGPSTDTQYF. The CDR3 DNA sequence: TGTGCCAGCAGCTTAGCGTGGGGTGGGACTAGCGGGCCTAGCACAGATACGCAGTATTTT.

The chain recombines TRBV7-3 with TRBJ2-7; maybe TRBD1 (6 bases). The V and J ends lost 2 bases and 6 bases respectively, with 11 bases between them. Looked up from germline, CDR1 is SGHTA and CDR2 is FQGTGA. The CDR3 covers 13 residues. The CDR3 sequence: CASSLGTGLEQYF. In nucleotides, the CDR3 is TGTGCCAGCAGCTTAGGAACAGGGCTCGAGCAGTACTTC.

The chain recombines TRBV15 with TRBJ2-7, with D possibly being TRBD1 (6 bases). V was trimmed by 0 bases and J by 1 base, leaving 13 bases between them. This CDR3 is 16 amino acids long. Germline CDR1 reads LNHNV; CDR2 reads YYDKDF (reference sequence). The CDR3 DNA is TGTGCCACCAGCAGAGATCTCGGCCAGGGGTCCTACGAGCAGTACTTC. Its protein product is CATSRDLGQGSYEQYF.

There are many counts of this clonotype. The rearrangement joins TRBV3-1 to TRBJ2-5; possible D gene TRBD2, 6 bases. The germline V gene has CDR1 LGHDT and CDR2 YNNKEL (reference sequence). CDR3 size: 13 residues. Trimming removed 5 bases from V and 1 base from J, with 8 bases in between. This CDR3 is CASSGLLQETQYF. DNA for the CDR3: TGTGCCAGCAGCGGACTACTCCAAGAGACCCAGTACTTC.

The chain uses TRBV29-1 and TRBJ2-3; 13 bases map to TRBD2. Germline loops: CDR1 SQVTM, CDR2 ANQGSEA. The CDR3 totals 16 residues. V shed 0 bases and J 6 bases; nucleotides not matched to a gene: 6. The CDR3, as DNA: TGCAGCGTTGAAGATGGGGGACTAGCGGGAATGGATACGCAGTATTTT. Translating gives CSVEDGGLAGMDTQYF.

The V call is TRBV5-1, the J call TRBJ2-6; D is perhaps TRBD1 (5 bases). With 0 bases removed from V and 1 base from J, the gap between germline ends came to 8 bases. This CDR3 is 16 amino acids long. The V gene's germline CDR1 is SGHRS and CDR2 YFSETQ. CDR3 in DNA: TGCGCCAGCAGCTTGGGACAGTTATCTGGGGCCAACGTCCTGACTTTC. This translates into CASSLGQLSGANVLTF.

This clonotype appeared many times. This chain joins TRBV5-1 and TRBJ1-3; 7 bases map to TRBD1. Germline V gene sequence: CDR1 SGHRS, CDR2 YFSETQ. V shed 0 bases and J 0 bases; nucleotides not matched to a gene: 3. The CDR3 has 16 amino acids. DNA of the CDR3: TGCGCCAGCAGCTTGGGACAGGGTTTCTCTGGAAACACCATATATTTT. Translating gives CASSLGQGFSGNTIYF.

This clonotype showed up many times. The chain links TRBV15 to TRBJ2-1, with TRBD2 as a possible D gene (5 bases). Germline V CDR1 and CDR2: LNHNV, YYDKDF (reference sequence). V dropped 0 bases and J dropped 14 bases, with 14 bases sitting between them. CDR3 size: 13 residues. The CDR3 here is CATSRDQSTREFF. DNA for the CDR3: TGTGCCACCAGCAGAGATCAGAGCACGCGGGAGTTCTTC.

This clonotype was seen many times. The chain joins TRBV9 to TRBJ1-6, with 9 bases matching TRBD1. V shed 4 bases and J 13 bases; nucleotides not matched to a gene: 12. CDR1 and CDR2 (germline): SGDLS, YYNGEE. CDR3 size: 15 residues. CDR3 residues: CASSPTGQGPLPLHF. CDR3 coding DNA: TGTGCCAGCAGCCCGACGGGACAGGGCCCACTCCCCCTCCACTTT.

This clonotype has only a few counts. The chain carries TRBV4-2 and TRBJ2-1; TRBD1 matches at 7 bases. The germline gives CDR1 LGHNA, CDR2 YNFKEQ. The V gene end was trimmed by 5 bases and the J gene end by 6 bases; junction bases not matched to a gene: 13. The CDR3 has 16 amino acids. Here the CDR3 reads CASSATGAKNFNEQFF. In DNA form, the CDR3 reads TGTGCCAGCAGCGCTACAGGGGCTAAAAACTTCAATGAGCAGTTCTTC.

This clonotype turned up a few times. The rearrangement uses TRBV5-1 and TRBJ2-5, with 7 bases lining up with TRBD1. The CDR3 spans 14 residues. The trim removed 4 bases at V and 4 bases at J, leaving 7 bases unmatched. Germline V lookup: CDR1 SGHRS, CDR2 YFSETQ. As DNA, the CDR3 is TGCGCCAGCAGCGACCTACAGGGGACAGAGACCCAGTACTTC. Encoded protein: CASSDLQGTETQYF. The full variable domain, completed using reference TRBV5-1 and TRBJ2-5, is KAGVTQTPRYLIKTRGQQVTLSCSPISGHRSVSWYQQTPGQGLQFLFEYFSETQRNKGNFPGRFSGRQFSNSRSEMNVSTLELGDSALYLCASSDLQGTETQYFGPGTRLLVL.

J is TRBJ1-1 and V is TRBV7-9, with 8 bases aligning to TRBD1. Germline trimming cut 5 bases from V and 5 bases from J; bases unmatched to any gene: 10. In germline, CDR1 is SEHNR, CDR2 FQNEAQ (reference sequence). CDR3 length: 15 residues. This CDR3 reads CASSTRTGLETEAFF. The CDR3 DNA reads as TGTGCCAGCAGCACCCGGACAGGGTTGGAAACTGAAGCTTTCTTT.

Here the CDR3 DNA reads TGCGCCAGCAGCCAGGGGGGACAGGGGGTTCTCCGGGTGATCTATGGCTACACCTTC. Its protein is CASSQGGQGVLRVIYGYTF. The chain is built from TRBV4-1 and TRBJ1-2; 11 bases map to TRBD1. The ends lost 3 bases at V and 4 bases at J; junction bases unmatched: 16. Germline V gene data show CDR1 as MGHRA and CDR2 as YSYEKL. CDR3 length: 19 amino acids.

There are a few counts of this clonotype. The chain couples TRBV14 to TRBJ2-3, with a tentative D call TRBD2 (6 bases). Germline-derived CDR1 and CDR2 are SGHDN and FVKESK. V was cut by 1 base and J by 1 base, with 18 bases left in between. The CDR3 length is 18 residues. This CDR3 reads CASSQVISGTPGTDTQYF. The CDR3 region has the DNA TGTGCCAGCAGCCAAGTCATCTCCGGGACTCCGGGCACAGATACGCAGTATTTT.

The genes are TRBV3-1 and TRBJ2-1, with D unresolved. V was trimmed by 4 bases and J by 0 bases, leaving 13 bases between them. Germline values: CDR1 LGHDT, CDR2 YNNKEL (reference sequence). The CDR3 covers 16 residues. The CDR3 sequence is CASSPRRLSSYNEQFF. The DNA for the CDR3 is TGTGCCAGCAGCCCCCGTCGGTTGAGCTCCTACAATGAGCAGTTCTTC.

At least ten counts were recorded for this clonotype. This rearrangement joins TRBV12-3 or TRBV12-4 to TRBJ2-3; the match to TRBD2 covers 10 bases. The CDR3 contains 16 residues. V was clipped by 1 base and J by 2 bases; unmatched bases: 3. The DNA for the CDR3 is TGTGCCAGCAGTTTAGAACTAGCGGGGATCACAGATACGCAGTATTTT. This translates into CASSLELAGITDTQYF.

The sample holds many counts of this clonotype. The rearrangement uses TRBV27 and TRBJ1-6; D perhaps matches TRBD1 (6 bases). V lost 5 bases, J lost 9 bases, and 14 bases lay in between. The CDR3 spans 14 residues. Looked up from germline, CDR1 is MNHEY and CDR2 is SMNVEV (reference sequence). The CDR3 loop is CASSLRDIGSPLHF. The DNA of the CDR3 is TGTGCCAGCAGTCTCCGGGACATTGGTTCACCCCTCCACTTT.